The 9 T cell receptor beta chains below were found in one sample sequenced in a study of graft-versus-host responses after intestinal transplantation. Generated by immunoSEQ multiplex PCR, the TCRdb table keeps only in-frame clones and is missing some. The sample holds about 16,000 clones, roughly 94% seen once. The sequences come from PBMCs, collected 23 days after intestinal transplant. All receptors derive from a human patient who received an intestinal transplant, so some T cells may come from the graft donor.

The chain combines TRBV18 with TRBJ2-7; TRBD2 matches at 9 bases. J lost 2 bases, V lost 3 bases, and 5 bases had no gene match. Germline values: CDR1 KGHSH, CDR2 LQKENI. This CDR3 has 15 amino acids. CDR3: CASSPPTSGPYEQYF. The CDR3 DNA reads as TGTGCCAGCTCACCCCCGACTAGCGGACCCTACGAGCAGTACTTC.

The genes are TRBV4-2 and TRBJ2-2; TRBD2 is a possible D gene (5 bases). The CDR3 has 14 residues. Germline V gene lookup returns CDR1 LGHNA and CDR2 YNFKEQ. V shed 3 bases and J shed 5 bases, with 10 bases lying between them. CDR3 protein: CASSHSLDTGELFF. For the CDR3, the DNA is TGTGCCAGCAGCCATTCACTAGATACCGGGGAGCTGTTTTTT.

V usage is TRBV27 and J usage is TRBJ2-2, with 7 bases identical to TRBD1. CDR1 MNHEY and CDR2 SMNVEV come from the germline V gene (reference sequence). Trimming removed 5 bases from V and 4 bases from J; junction bases left unmatched: 4. CDR3 length: 14 residues. CDR3 in DNA: TGTGCCAGCAGTGTCTCAGGGGGCACCGGGGAGCTGTTTTTT. Protein product: CASSVSGGTGELFF.

The CDR3: CASSPLGTGPRDEQYF. The CDR3 nucleotides are TGTGCCAGCTCACCATTAGGGACCGGGCCCAGGGACGAGCAGTACTTC. The gene calls are TRBV18 and TRBJ2-7; either TRBD1 or TRBD2 may fit D (5 bases each). CDR1 and CDR2 from the germline V gene are KGHSH and LQKENI. Trimming shortened V by 2 bases and J by 5 bases, and 19 bases separated the two germline ends. The CDR3 runs to 16 residues.

The chain has TRBV5-4 and TRBJ1-1; D unresolved. In germline, CDR1 is SGHNT, CDR2 YYREEE (reference sequence). V lost 3 bases and J lost 1, with 4 bases in between. The CDR3 loop spans 12 amino acids. The CDR3 sequence is CASSSRNTEAFF. The DNA for the CDR3 is TGTGCCAGCAGCTCTAGGAACACTGAAGCTTTCTTT.

The genes are TRBV5-4 and TRBJ2-5; a weak D match, TRBD1 (5 bases). CDR1 is SGHNT, CDR2 YYREEE, per germline (reference sequence). Trimming removed 0 bases at V and 1 base at J, with 10 bases between. The CDR3 has 15 residues. CDR3: CASSLGIGVQETQYF. DNA for the CDR3: TGTGCCAGCAGCTTGGGTATAGGGGTCCAAGAGACCCAGTACTTC.

V usage is TRBV10-3 and J usage is TRBJ2-1; D possibly corresponds to TRBD2 (6 bases). This CDR3 is built from 13 residues. V was trimmed by 0 bases and J by 6 bases, leaving 6 bases between them. CDR1 and CDR2 (germline): ENHRY, SYGVKD. CDR3 protein: CAISESGGNEQFF. CDR3 DNA sequence: TGTGCCATCAGTGAGTCGGGAGGCAATGAGCAGTTCTTC.

The rearrangement uses TRBV11-3 and TRBJ2-3; D is possibly TRBD1 (5 bases). Germline V gene data show CDR1 as SGHNT and CDR2 as YENEEA. The CDR3 runs 14 residues. Trimming cost V 1 base and J 3 bases, with 8 bases left between them. CDR3 sequence: CASSLGQRTDTQYF. The CDR3 DNA follows: TGTGCCAGCAGCTTAGGACAGAGAACAGATACGCAGTATTTT.

The rearrangement uses TRBV2 and TRBJ1-2; weak D call: TRBD1 (5 bases). The V gene lost 7 bases and the J gene lost 2 bases, with 20 bases spanning the gap. Germline CDR1 SNHLY, CDR2 FYNNEI. The CDR3 has 16 amino acids. This CDR3 is CASNPTRGGANYGYTF. CDR3 bases: TGTGCCAGCAACCCCACCCGGGGGGGTGCGAACTATGGCTACACCTTC.